The present T cell receptor (beta chain) was sequenced within a study of blood T cells in healthy people across ages. A second roughly 6 to 12 cycle PCR used barcoded and J-beta primers. Each cDNA was tagged by a template-switch adaptor containing 12 random nucleotides. TCRdb re-called the 5' RACE reads through MiXCR, storing one row per CDR3 protein. This table has roughly 1.5 million distinct CDR3 sequences, about 42% appearing once. Findings of the study overall: Both naive CD4+ cell counts and diversity were greater in long-lived donors than in aged donors.

The CDR3 is made up of 14 amino acids. The germline V gene encodes CDR1 SGDLS and CDR2 YYNGEE. The J segment lost 7 bases and the V segment lost 0 bases, leaving 7 bases of the junction unmatched. Only a few counts were recorded for this clonotype. Antigen: not known. This clonotype originated in a woman between 18 and 29 years old in good health. The genes are TRBV9 and TRBJ2-7, with 7 bases identical to TRBD2. Sequencing input: blood. In DNA form, the CDR3 reads TGTGCCAGCAGCGTAGCGGGAGGCTACAATGAGCAGTACTTC. It is translated as CASSVAGGYNEQYF.